This TCR beta chain was identified during a study of blood T cell repertoires in COVID-19. At the level of the study: Both acute and convalescent COVID-19 samples were obtained from the United States, Italy and Spain. T cells, B-cell-depleted T cells, or PBMCs provided the cDNA or gDNA that served as material.

In the source study's methods: For nucleated cells, counts were estimated from reference gene primer amplification. Method: immunoSEQ multiplex PCR; TCRdb's copy keeps in-frame clones and lacks some. The DNA gave D and trimming, while V, J and clone size come from that table. Found here are about 210,000 clones, roughly nine tenths of them singletons; the top ten hold 0.95% to 1.5%. This TCR came from a man aged 25 to 45 with acute or convalescent COVID-19. Sequencing was done on a sample of peripheral blood.

The CDR3 DNA is TGTGCCAGCAGCCGAGCAGCTAGCGGGAGGGTCTACGAGCAGTACTTC. It is translated as CASSRAASGRVYEQYF. The chain links TRBV28 to TRBJ2-7; 12 bases are shared with TRBD2. The CDR3 has 16 amino acids. CDR1 is MDHEN, CDR2 SYDVKM, per germline. V shed 6 bases and J 3 bases; nucleotides not matched to a gene: 9.